The 21 T cell receptor beta chains listed next were all sequenced from one sample in a study of CD8+ T cells in alopecia areata. This sample's treatment: oral pan-JAK inhibitor, 5-10 mg twice daily. Following RNA extraction, reverse transcription yielded cDNA that acted as the sequencing template. Clones were sequenced by immunoSEQ multiplex PCR, and TCRdb holds only the in-frame ones, with some missing. The profile shows 110,000 or so clones, about 54% of them singletons. Here the sequenced sample was CD8+ T cells sorted from blood, taken at week 4, from a patient treated with tofacitinib. Receptor source: a human donor with alopecia areata.

This clone was seen more than once but under ten times. The CDR3 here is CSVEEMDRGTGELFF. The CDR3 bases are TGCAGCGTTGAAGAGATGGACAGGGGCACCGGGGAGCTGTTTTTT. The chain couples TRBV29-1 to TRBJ2-2, with TRBD1 matching over 9 bases. The CDR3 is 15 residues long. The germline gives CDR1 SQVTM, CDR2 ANQGSEA. V dropped 0 bases and J dropped 4; count of bases not matched to a gene: 3.

J is TRBJ2-3 and V is TRBV7-9; D remains ambiguous. The length of the CDR3 is 13 residues. Deletions cut 5 bases from V and 0 bases from J, with 6 bases between. The V gene's germline CDR1 is SEHNR and CDR2 FQNEAQ (reference sequence). CDR3 amino acids: CASSPYSTDTQYF. CDR3 DNA: TGTGCCAGCAGCCCCTACAGCACAGATACGCAGTATTTT.

This clone has only a few counts. The V gene is TRBV4-1, the J gene TRBJ2-7; tentative D call: TRBD2 (6 bases). The CDR3 spans 15 residues. V was trimmed by 1 base and J by 5 bases, leaving 15 bases between them. CDR1 and CDR2 from the germline V gene are MGHRA and YSYEKL. CDR3 sequence reads: CASSQAAGRWDEQYF. Here the CDR3 DNA reads TGCGCCAGCAGCCAAGCTGCGGGAAGGTGGGACGAGCAGTACTTC.

Worth noting for this clone: One junction end does not reproduce the germline sequence, and a read error may be involved. This chain uses TRBV7-9 with TRBJ2-5; 7 nucleotides agree with TRBD1. This CDR3 spans 16 amino acids. Germline V gene sequence: CDR1 SEHNR, CDR2 FQNEAQ (reference sequence). CDR3 DNA sequence: TGTGCCAGCAGTTTAGACCCCGGGACAGTCCAAGAGACCCAGTACTTC. Translated: CASSLDPGTVQETQYF.

This clone was observed a few times. The chain has TRBV6-1 and TRBJ2-1, with D tentatively TRBD2 (5 bases). V lost 2 bases and J 6 bases, leaving 8 bases between the germline ends. From germline, CDR1 is MNHNS and CDR2 SASEGT. This CDR3 contains 13 residues. The CDR3 loop reads CASSERGGNEQFF. The CDR3 nucleotides read TGTGCCAGCAGTGAACGGGGTGGCAATGAGCAGTTCTTC.

The chain has TRBV30 and TRBJ2-7, with D uncertain. V lost 3 bases to trimming and J lost 2 bases, with 11 bases between them. The CDR3 sequence is 13 residues long. CDR1 and CDR2 (germline): GTSNPN, SVGIG (reference sequence). The CDR3 reads CAWRMDGTYEQYF. CDR3 DNA sequence: TGTGCCTGGAGAATGGACGGTACCTACGAGCAGTACTTC.

This rearrangement joins TRBV30 to TRBJ1-1; 11 nucleotides match TRBD1. Germline assignment: CDR1 GTSNPN and CDR2 SVGIG (reference sequence). V lost 2 bases and J lost 7; bases outside the gene matches: 6. The CDR3 totals 14 residues. Here the CDR3 reads CAWSSGTGGLEAFF. Written as DNA, the CDR3 is TGTGCCTGGAGTTCCGGGACAGGGGGTCTTGAAGCTTTCTTT.

The chain uses TRBV5-1 and TRBJ2-5; D remains unclear. The CDR3 spans 14 residues. Germline CDR1 and CDR2: SGHRS and YFSETQ. V lost 0 bases to trimming and J lost 5 bases, with 11 bases between them. The CDR3 sequence: CASSLEGIGETQYF. The CDR3 region has the DNA TGCGCCAGCAGCTTGGAAGGGATCGGGGAGACCCAGTACTTC.

The chain links TRBV25-1 to TRBJ2-3; D is unresolved. The germline V gene encodes CDR1 MGHDK and CDR2 SYGVNS. The CDR3 loop spans 11 amino acids. V was trimmed by 4 bases and J by 5 bases, leaving 4 bases between them. The CDR3 spells CASSAGDTQYF. CDR3 nucleotides: TGTGCCAGCAGTGCGGGAGATACGCAGTATTTT.

CDR3 residues: CSVVARNEQFF. CDR3 coding DNA: TGCAGCGTAGTGGCGAGAAATGAGCAGTTCTTC. This sequence joins TRBV29-1 and TRBJ2-1; D ambiguous. CDR3 length: 11 amino acids. Trimming removed 6 bases at V and 7 bases at J, with 10 bases between. Germline CDR1 reads SQVTM; CDR2 reads ANQGSEA.

The V call is TRBV27, the J call TRBJ2-7; D gene unclear. Per the germline V gene, CDR1 is MNHEY and CDR2 is SMNVEV (reference sequence). The CDR3 runs 15 residues. The V end was cut by 3 bases, the J end by 3 bases, with 15 bases between. CDR3: CASSFRSQQSYEQYF. Here the CDR3 DNA reads TGTGCCAGCAGTTTTAGGTCACAGCAAAGCTACGAGCAGTACTTC.

The chain uses TRBV9 and TRBJ2-3, with a weak D call TRBD2 (5 bases). Deletions cut 2 bases from V and 5 bases from J, with 15 bases between. There are 15 residues in the CDR3. Germline V gives CDR1 SGDLS, CDR2 YYNGEE. CDR3 coding DNA: TGTGCCAGCAGCGTCCGGGAAGACCAAATAGATACGCAGTATTTT. This codes for CASSVREDQIDTQYF.

CDR3 sequence reads: CASSLDVRTGVETQYF. CDR3 DNA sequence: TGTGCCAGCAGTTTAGACGTCCGGACAGGGGTAGAGACCCAGTACTTC. This chain joins TRBV27 and TRBJ2-5; 9 nucleotides align to TRBD1. Germline values: CDR1 MNHEY, CDR2 SMNVEV (reference sequence). V lost 2 bases, J lost 4 bases, and 8 bases stayed unmatched. The CDR3 contains 16 residues.

Concerning this clone itself: Other DNA variants within this sample encode the same CDR3. The chain is built from TRBV29-1 and TRBJ2-5; D remains unclear. The CDR3 extends over 10 amino acids. Between the trimmed V and J ends, which lost 5 bases and 4 bases, there was a span of 5 bases. Germline CDR1 is SQVTM and CDR2 is ANQGSEA. The CDR3 DNA sequence: TGCAGCGTTATTAGAGAGACCCAGTACTTC. The encoded protein is CSVIRETQYF.

V is TRBV12-5 and J is TRBJ2-1; tentatively, D is TRBD2 (7 bases). Germline V gives CDR1 LGHNT, CDR2 FRNRAP. The CDR3 length is 17 residues. Deletions cut 2 bases from V and 3 bases from J, with 17 bases between. CDR3 loop: CASGLFPGGNIYNEQFF. CDR3 coding DNA: TGTGCTAGTGGTTTGTTCCCGGGGGGCAACATCTACAATGAGCAGTTCTTC.

The J gene is TRBJ2-1, the V gene TRBV15; TRBD1 aligns across 9 bases. After removal of 7 bases from V and 10 bases from J, the junction contained 23 bases not matched to a gene. CDR1 is LNHNV and CDR2 is YYDKDF in the germline V gene (reference sequence). This CDR3 has 18 amino acids. The CDR3 DNA sequence: TGTGCCACCACCCAACCGGGACAGGGAAGTCAATCGGGACAAGAGCAGTTCTTC. It codes for CATTQPGQGSQSGQEQFF.

This chain uses TRBV30 with TRBJ2-1, with 10 bases identical to TRBD1. Germline lookup yields CDR1 GTSNPN and CDR2 SVGIG (reference sequence). This CDR3 has 13 amino acids. Germline trimming cut 3 bases from V and 8 bases from J; bases unmatched to any gene: 4. CDR3 in amino acids: CAWSSGTGDEQFF. The CDR3 DNA is TGTGCCTGGAGCTCCGGGACAGGGGATGAGCAGTTCTTC.

The chain couples TRBV29-1 to TRBJ1-1; unclear D gene. Between the trimmed V and J ends, which lost 7 bases and 4 bases, there was a span of 7 bases. Germline CDR1 SQVTM, CDR2 ANQGSEA. The CDR3 spans 10 residues. CDR3 bases: TGCAGCGGCCTGGGCACTGAAGCTTTCTTT. Protein product: CSGLGTEAFF.

The V gene is TRBV29-1, the J gene TRBJ2-3, with TRBD2 matching over 7 bases. CDR3 length equals 15 residues. V dropped 6 bases and J dropped 0; count of bases not matched to a gene: 9. Germline values: CDR1 SQVTM, CDR2 ANQGSEA. The CDR3 sequence: CSVLGRGLSTDTQYF. CDR3 nucleotides: TGCAGCGTCCTGGGGAGGGGCCTGAGCACAGATACGCAGTATTTT.

This clone has just a few counts. This chain uses TRBV5-4 with TRBJ1-6; D is uncertain. Germline V lookup: CDR1 SGHNT, CDR2 YYREEE (reference sequence). CDR3 size: 14 residues. V gave up 0 bases and J gave up 7 bases, with 8 bases separating them. CDR3 DNA: TGTGCCAGCAGCTTGGAACAGACAAATTCACCCCTCCACTTT. This translates into CASSLEQTNSPLHF. Together with reference TRBV5-4 and TRBJ1-6, the CDR3 gives the full variable domain: ETGVTQSPTHLIKTRGQQVTLRCSSQSGHNTVSWYQQALGQGPQFIFQYYREEENGRGNFPPRFSGLQFPNYSSELNVNALELDDSALYLCASSLEQTNSPLHFGNGTRLTVT.

The rearrangement links TRBV29-1 to TRBJ1-3; D ambiguous. Germline V lookup: CDR1 SQVTM, CDR2 ANQGSEA. Trimming removed 4 bases at V and 1 base at J, with 5 bases between. This CDR3 is built from 12 residues. The CDR3 protein is CSVGASGNTIYF. Here the CDR3 DNA reads TGCAGCGTTGGGGCGTCTGGAAACACCATATATTTT.